This TCR beta chain was identified in a study of CD8 T cells in ankylosing spondylitis (dated by TCRdb to 2017 to 2019). In the study overall: To find TCR variants linked to disease, the study profiled T cell receptor beta repertoires in ankylosing spondylitis patients and healthy donors. In total, the full study cohort was made up of some 100 healthy donors and 25 ankylosing spondylitis patients. Peripheral blood was sampled, and synovial fluid was also collected from ankylosing spondylitis patients. What the study reported, not specific to this receptor: Some TCR beta motif variants had previously been reported in synovial fluid and blood of reactive arthritis patients, which suggested common disease-initiation mechanisms. The disease-linked clones showed a CD8+ phenotype and occurred at relatively low frequencies in peripheral blood. Blood from ankylosing spondylitis patients appeared to be characterized by a TCR beta motif made up of several highly homologous amino acid variants. The disease-linked clones were reported to be significantly enriched in matched synovial fluid samples from ankylosing spondylitis patients.

To note about this clonotype: The antigen it recognizes is unknown. Nothing much larger sits one base from this clone, and base qualities are not available.

Sequenced on an Illumina HiSeq 2500. TCR beta libraries were prepared by quantitative 5'-RACE with molecular barcodes. Turning to the authors' computational methods: Disease-linked TCR variants were identified with a new computational method built on a probabilistic model of VDJ rearrangement. Starting from the raw public reads, TCRdb applied fastp trimming at Q25, assembled clones with MiXCR and retained in-frame beta chains. Identical CDR3 proteins give one entry, which carries the most common genes and DNA. TCRdb's processing, not the authors', yielded these V and J calls. The sample table records 470,000 or so distinct CDR3 sequences; more than 25% of these occur just once. The top ten hold 0.89% of the sample. V is pared back by 3 bases and J by 6 bases, with 9 bases lying between the germline termini. The CDR3 measures 14 amino acids from cysteine to phenylalanine. Of the read, only the CDR3 DNA is kept; its 42 bases are in frame from base 1. Sequences SGHAT (CDR1) and FQNNGV (CDR2) are obtained from the germline V gene.

Sequencing was carried out using blood, either unsorted or a sorted T cell fraction (not recorded which). The clonotype comes from a male donor with ankylosing spondylitis. The V and J genes are TRBV11-2 and TRBJ1-6, and perhaps TRBD1 as D gene, on 5 matching bases. The CDR3: CASSFERGNSPLHF. Here is the DNA: TGTGCCAGCAGCTTTGAAAGGGGTAATTCACCCCTCCACTTT.